This T cell receptor (beta chain) is drawn from a study of patients and donors after allogeneic stem cell transplantation (TCRdb year 2020). Libraries were built with RT-PCR. TCRdb shows the sequencer as NextSeq 550. TCRdb handled the public reads itself, with Q25 trimming in fastp and clone calling in MiXCR, and kept productive beta chains. Identical CDR3 proteins give one entry, which carries the most common genes and DNA. The sample table contains roughly 960,000 distinct CDR3 sequences; only one count was recorded for over 15% of them. The ten most abundant clones make up around 6% of the sample. Including the terminal cysteine and phenylalanine, the CDR3 comprises 16 residues. Only the CDR3 part of the read is kept: 48 bases, read in frame from the first base. Germline trimming: 2 bases from V, 0 bases from J; junction bases outside gene matches: 3. The germline V gene gives CDR1 as MNHEY and CDR2 as SVGAGI.

Comment on this clonotype: Its antigen is unknown. The input lacks base qualities; no much larger clone sits a single base away.

The chain employs TRBV6-5 and TRBJ2-1, and TRBD2 matches 8 of the central bases. Sequencing was done on a sample of blood, either unsorted or a sorted T cell fraction (not recorded which). The clonotype was recovered from a human donor who was either an allogeneic HSCT recipient or a stem cell or donor lymphocyte infusion donor (not recorded which). It is not recorded whose cells these are; they may come from a transplant donor. The CDR3: CASSYAAGGSYNEQFF. Read as DNA, the sequence is TGTGCCAGCAGTTACGCGGCGGGAGGCTCCTACAATGAGCAGTTCTTC.